The 30 T cell receptor beta chains below all came from one sample that was sequenced in a study of T-cell memory formation after mild COVID-19 (TCRdb year 2021). The library was built by means of 5' RACE. The sequencer listed for this sample is Illumina NovaSeq 6000. Starting from the raw public reads, TCRdb applied fastp trimming at Q25, assembled clones with MiXCR and retained in-frame beta chains. Each CDR3 protein appears once, grouped with its most common genes and DNA. The sample data list about 340,000 distinct CDR3 sequences, and 13% to 15% of these were observed just once. The ten top clones hold roughly 22% of the sample. Material for sequencing was PBMCs or a T cell subset sorted from them (not recorded which). The source is a man between 18 and 35 years old who had mild COVID-19 (a few samples of this study predate the infection). The sample titles of this study are shuffled in the database, so cell type and time point are left out; the donor was told from shared clones.

The rearrangement joins TRBV29-1 to TRBJ2-1; 8 nucleotides line up with TRBD2. CDR3 size: 12 residues. Germline CDR1 SQVTM, CDR2 ANQGSEA. V dropped 5 bases and J dropped 6; count of bases not matched to a gene: 3. This CDR3 is CSVREGSNEQFF. The DNA of the CDR3 is TGCAGCGTTCGGGAGGGGAGCAATGAGCAGTTCTTC.

This clonotype was counted a few times. The chain joins TRBV7-3 to TRBJ1-1; D is unclear. The CDR3 length is 13 residues. Trimming removed 0 bases at V and 6 bases at J, with 8 bases between. The germline gives CDR1 SGHTA, CDR2 FQGTGA. CDR3 protein: CASSLTRTAEAFF. The CDR3 coding sequence is TGTGCCAGCAGCTTAACGAGGACCGCTGAAGCTTTCTTT.

The CDR3 DNA follows: TGCAGTGCTAGAGATATGACAGGGTTGAGAGAGACCCAGTACTTC. This translates into CSARDMTGLRETQYF. The chain couples TRBV20-1 to TRBJ2-5; 7 bases align to TRBD1. The CDR3 has 15 residues. V lost 0 bases, J lost 4 bases, and 8 bases stayed unmatched. Germline assignment: CDR1 DFQATT and CDR2 SNEGSKA (reference sequence).

The sample holds many counts of this clonotype. The rearrangement links TRBV5-1 to TRBJ2-5; D is ambiguous. Germline CDR1 is SGHRS and CDR2 is YFSETQ. This CDR3 is 14 amino acids long. Between the trimmed V and J ends, which lost 0 bases and 2 bases, there was a span of 8 bases. The CDR3 DNA is TGCGCCAGCAGCTTGGATCTCCCTCAAGAGACCCAGTACTTC. This translates into CASSLDLPQETQYF. Using reference TRBV5-1 and TRBJ2-5 for the parts outside the CDR3, the full variable domain is KAGVTQTPRYLIKTRGQQVTLSCSPISGHRSVSWYQQTPGQGLQFLFEYFSETQRNKGNFPGRFSGRQFSNSRSEMNVSTLELGDSALYLCASSLDLPQETQYFGPGTRLLVL.

This chain joins TRBV10-2 and TRBJ1-2, with D possibly being TRBD1 (5 bases). The CDR3 runs 14 residues. Germline V gives CDR1 WSHSY, CDR2 SAAADI. Between the trimmed V and J ends, which lost 0 bases and 4 bases, there was a span of 9 bases. The CDR3 coding sequence is TGCGCCAGCAGTGAGTCCCGGGACGTCTATGGCTACACCTTC. Its translation: CASSESRDVYGYTF.

This clonotype was observed a handful of times. V and J are TRBV4-1 and TRBJ1-6, with 8 nucleotides matching TRBD1. V lost 4 bases and J lost 7; bases outside the gene matches: 6. This CDR3 is built from 15 residues. The germline CDR1 and CDR2 sequences are MGHRA and YSYEKL. CDR3 loop: CASSRVTGVNSPLHF. CDR3 in DNA: TGCGCCAGCAGCCGGGTGACAGGGGTAAATTCACCCCTCCACTTT.

This chain connects TRBV29-1 to TRBJ2-5; TRBD2 matches at 14 bases. Germline V CDR1 and CDR2: SQVTM, ANQGSEA. The J segment lost 1 base and the V segment lost 3 bases, leaving 7 bases of the junction unmatched. The length of the CDR3 is 17 residues. CDR3 nucleotides: TGCAGCGTTGACGGGACTAGCGGGGGTCAACTCCAAGAGACCCAGTACTTC. Its protein is CSVDGTSGGQLQETQYF.

This chain joins TRBV12-3 or TRBV12-4 and TRBJ1-1; 8 bases are shared with TRBD1. CDR3 size: 15 residues. The V and J ends lost 3 bases and 4 bases, in that order; junction bases with no gene match: 7. Written as DNA, the CDR3 is TGTGCCAGCAGTTTGCCGGACAGGGATGTCACTGAAGCTTTCTTT. This gives the protein CASSLPDRDVTEAFF.

There are many counts of this clonotype. The rearrangement uses TRBV3-1 and TRBJ2-7; TRBD1 matches 9 bases. J lost 2 bases, V lost 3 bases, and 2 bases had no gene match. This CDR3 is 14 amino acids long. The germline CDR1 and CDR2 sequences are LGHDT and YNNKEL (reference sequence). This chain's CDR3 is CASSHWDRAYEQYF. The DNA for the CDR3 is TGTGCCAGCAGCCACTGGGACAGGGCCTACGAGCAGTACTTC.

This clonotype appeared a few times. The J gene is TRBJ2-3, the V gene TRBV2, with a tentative D call TRBD1 (6 bases). Germline V gene lookup returns CDR1 SNHLY and CDR2 FYNNEI. The CDR3 extends over 15 amino acids. V was cut by 6 bases and J by 1 base, with 14 bases left in between. The CDR3 is CASRNPGQRTDTQYF. Here the CDR3 DNA reads TGTGCCAGCAGGAATCCGGGACAACGCACAGATACGCAGTATTTT.

The chain links TRBV7-9 to TRBJ2-3; TRBD2 aligns across 8 bases. With 4 bases clipped from V and 4 bases from J, the junction kept 4 bases outside the gene matches. The CDR3 extends over 14 amino acids. The germline gives CDR1 SEHNR, CDR2 FQNEAQ (reference sequence). The CDR3 nucleotides are TGTGCCAGCAGCTACGGGGGGGTGTCAGATACGCAGTATTTT. Protein: CASSYGGVSDTQYF.

This clonotype was recorded at least ten times. This chain links TRBV5-5 with TRBJ1-1, with unresolved D. Looked up from germline, CDR1 is SGHKS and CDR2 is YYEKEE (reference sequence). Trimming removed 4 bases at V and 0 bases at J, with 10 bases between. The CDR3 is 14 amino acids. CDR3 sequence reads: CASSVGVLNTEAFF. CDR3 nucleotides: TGTGCCAGCAGCGTCGGGGTTCTGAACACTGAAGCTTTCTTT.

This clonotype has a handful of counts. This chain joins TRBV18 and TRBJ1-2; no definite D call. The germline gives CDR1 KGHSH, CDR2 LQKENI. Trimming cost V 0 bases and J 6 bases, with 8 bases left between them. CDR3 length: 13 amino acids. The CDR3 here is CASSPPSRDGYTF. The CDR3 nucleotides read TGTGCCAGCTCACCACCGAGCCGGGATGGCTACACCTTC.

The gene calls are TRBV10-3 and TRBJ1-1; 8 nucleotides align to TRBD1. The V segment lost 3 bases and the J segment 3 bases; nucleotides outside the gene matches: 3. Germline V lookup: CDR1 ENHRY, CDR2 SYGVKD. The CDR3 covers 14 residues. CDR3 coding DNA: TGTGCCATCAGTGATCACAGGGGGGACACTGAAGCTTTCTTT. This sequence encodes CAISDHRGDTEAFF.

This clonotype came up a few times. The rearrangement uses TRBV27 and TRBJ1-1, with D tentatively TRBD1 (5 bases). Germline CDR1 and CDR2: MNHEY and SMNVEV (reference sequence). V was pared by 6 bases and J by 0 bases, with 14 bases between. The length of the CDR3 is 15 residues. This CDR3 is CASSPGTYMNTEAFF. For the CDR3, the DNA is TGTGCCAGCAGCCCAGGGACTTACATGAACACTGAAGCTTTCTTT.

This clonotype was counted a few times. The chain recombines TRBV4-2 with TRBJ2-1; 7 bases fit TRBD1. The CDR3 loop spans 15 amino acids. Looked up from germline, CDR1 is LGHNA and CDR2 is YNFKEQ. The J segment lost 6 bases and the V segment lost 1 base, leaving 6 bases of the junction unmatched. The CDR3: CASSQVPGQSNEQFF. The CDR3 DNA is TGTGCCAGCAGCCAAGTACCGGGACAGTCCAATGAGCAGTTCTTC.

The chain links TRBV7-3 to TRBJ2-6; D not resolved. CDR1 and CDR2 (germline): SGHTA, FQGTGA. The CDR3 totals 14 residues. Trimming pared 6 bases from V and 2 bases from J, leaving 8 bases between. The CDR3 here is CASRPSTGANVLTF. In DNA form, the CDR3 reads TGTGCCAGCAGGCCCAGTACTGGGGCCAACGTCCTGACTTTC.

This clonotype appeared a few times. CDR3 sequence reads: CASSATGENTEAFF. CDR3 coding DNA: TGTGCCAGCAGCGCAACGGGGGAGAACACTGAAGCTTTCTTT. The chain has TRBV3-1 and TRBJ1-1, with D possibly matching TRBD1 (5 bases). The germline V and J ends were trimmed by 5 bases and 1 base, with 11 bases remaining between them. The germline CDR1 and CDR2 sequences are LGHDT and YNNKEL (reference sequence). The CDR3 consists of 14 residues.

The chain joins TRBV6-2 or TRBV6-3 to TRBJ2-1; TRBD1 matches at 7 bases. Germline V gene data show CDR1 as MNHEY and CDR2 as SVGEGT. Germline trimming cut 6 bases from V and 6 bases from J; bases unmatched to any gene: 8. This CDR3 spans 14 amino acids. The CDR3 here is CASSLQGTLNEQFF. The CDR3 DNA reads TGTGCCAGCAGCCTACAGGGGACCCTCAATGAGCAGTTCTTC.

The chain couples TRBV20-1 to TRBJ2-7, with 7 positions matching TRBD2. The length of the CDR3 is 15 residues. CDR1 and CDR2 from the germline V gene are DFQATT and SNEGSKA (reference sequence). The trim removed 3 bases at V and 2 bases at J, leaving 10 bases unmatched. Here the CDR3 DNA reads TGCAGTGCTAGTCCCATTAGCGGGTCAACCTACGAGCAGTACTTC. Translating gives CSASPISGSTYEQYF.

The chain combines TRBV20-1 with TRBJ1-5; D is ambiguous. The germline CDR1 and CDR2 sequences are DFQATT and SNEGSKA (reference sequence). The germline V and J ends were trimmed by 2 bases and 5 bases, with 10 bases remaining between them. The CDR3 has 13 amino acids. In DNA form, the CDR3 reads TGCAGTGCTAGACCCGACGCCGATCAGCCCCAGCATTTT. Translation: CSARPDADQPQHF.

This clonotype was recorded a few times. The genes are TRBV9 and TRBJ2-2; 7 positions agree with TRBD1. CDR3 length: 16 residues. V gave up 4 bases and J gave up 1 base; unmatched junction bases: 7. In germline, CDR1 is SGDLS, CDR2 YYNGEE. This CDR3 reads CASSLGGRENTGELFF. As DNA, the CDR3 is TGTGCCAGCAGCCTAGGGGGCAGGGAGAACACCGGGGAGCTGTTTTTT.

This clonotype was observed many times. The genes are TRBV2 and TRBJ2-1; D is unclear. The ends were cut back, 2 bases at V and 5 bases at J, with 13 bases in the middle. Germline assignment: CDR1 SNHLY and CDR2 FYNNEI. There are 15 residues in the CDR3. The CDR3 DNA is TGTGCCAGCAGTGAAACCCGGACCTTTAACAATGAGCAGTTCTTC. It codes for CASSETRTFNNEQFF. The variable domain in full, completed from reference TRBV2 and TRBJ2-1, reads EPEVTQTPSHQVTQMGQEVILRCVPISNHLYFYWYRQILGQKVEFLVSFYNNEISEKSEIFDDQFSVERPDGSNFTLKIRSTKLEDSAMYFCASSETRTFNNEQFFGPGTRLTVL.

This chain uses TRBV4-3 with TRBJ1-5; D is uncertain. Per the germline V gene, CDR1 is LGHNA and CDR2 is YSLEER. The CDR3 runs to 15 residues. Between the trimmed V and J ends, which lost 0 bases and 4 bases, there was a span of 10 bases. The CDR3 bases are TGCGCCAGCAGCCAAGAATTATTGGGGAATCAGCCCCAGCATTTT. Translating it yields CASSQELLGNQPQHF.

This clonotype was seen ten or more times. The chain is built from TRBV5-1 and TRBJ2-5, with a tentative D call TRBD1 (6 bases). The CDR3 has 14 amino acids. Germline CDR1 and CDR2: SGHRS and YFSETQ. Trimming removed 4 bases at V and 5 bases at J, with 15 bases between. CDR3 sequence: CASSPWDIRETQYF. In DNA, the CDR3 is TGCGCCAGCAGCCCTTGGGACATCCGGGAGACCCAGTACTTC.

This chain joins TRBV4-1 and TRBJ2-7; D gene uncertain. Germline-derived CDR1 and CDR2 are MGHRA and YSYEKL. V was cut by 0 bases and J by 1 base, with 4 bases left in between. This CDR3 is 13 amino acids long. CDR3 in DNA: TGCGCCAGCAGCCAAGAATTATCCTACGAGCAGTACTTC. Translated: CASSQELSYEQYF.

This chain joins TRBV4-3 and TRBJ1-1; tentatively, D is TRBD1 (6 bases). Germline assignment: CDR1 LGHNA and CDR2 YSLEER. The ends were cut back, 2 bases at V and 1 base at J, with 17 bases in the middle. The CDR3 is 17 amino acids. The DNA of the CDR3 is TGCGCCAGCAGCCAACAGACAGGTACCCTTCAGAACACTGAAGCTTTCTTT. Protein: CASSQQTGTLQNTEAFF.

This clonotype turned up a few times. V is TRBV6-5 and J is TRBJ2-1; maybe TRBD2 (5 bases). The CDR3 is 15 residues long. Germline V lookup: CDR1 MNHEY, CDR2 SVGAGI. Between the trimmed V and J ends, which lost 5 bases and 0 bases, there was a span of 11 bases. In DNA, the CDR3 is TGTGCCAGCAGTATAGCGCGTTACTCCTACAATGAGCAGTTCTTC. The encoded protein is CASSIARYSYNEQFF.

This clonotype was seen only a few times. The CDR3 region is CAISERRADTDTQYF. The CDR3 DNA sequence: TGTGCCATCAGTGAGAGACGCGCCGACACAGATACGCAGTATTTT. The V and J genes are TRBV10-3 and TRBJ2-3; D is undetermined. Germline V CDR1 and CDR2: ENHRY, SYGVKD. This CDR3 contains 15 residues. Trimming removed 2 bases from V and 2 bases from J, with 11 bases in between.

The gene calls are TRBV7-2 and TRBJ1-1, with D unresolved. Germline CDR1 is SGHTA and CDR2 is FQGNSA. V lost 5 bases, J lost 7 bases, and 14 bases lay in between. CDR3 size: 13 residues. The CDR3 is CASSQPQSLEAFF. The DNA of the CDR3 is TGTGCCAGCAGCCAACCACAGTCCCTTGAAGCTTTCTTT.